This T cell receptor beta chain was observed in a study of blood T cell repertoires in COVID-19. In the study overall: Samples representing acute and convalescent COVID-19 were sourced from the United States, Italy and Spain. PBMCs, B-cell-depleted T cells, or T cells provided the cDNA or gDNA that made up the material.

Germline-derived CDR1 and CDR2 are SGHRS and YFSETQ. The J segment lost 4 bases and the V segment lost 0 bases, leaving 3 bases of the junction unmatched. The CDR3 covers 15 residues. In the authors' methods: Counts of nucleated cells, estimated from reference gene primer amplification, were obtained. The repertoire was sequenced with immunoSEQ multiplex PCR; TCRdb's copy has only in-frame clones and lacks some. V, J and clone size are those of that table, while D and trimming were read from the DNA. The sample holds roughly 120,000 clones, 82% seen once. V gene TRBV5-1 combines with J gene TRBJ2-2; 7 bases agree with TRBD1. Sequencing was carried out using peripheral blood. The TCR comes from a human donor in a cohort sampled during active COVID-19. This CDR3 is CASSLVAGGTGELFF. In DNA form, the CDR3 reads TGCGCCAGCAGCTTGGTGGCAGGGGGCACCGGGGAGCTGTTTTTT.